This T cell receptor (beta chain) was found in a study of shared clonotypes between healthy human individuals. Trimming left V 6 bases short and J 5 bases short, with 17 bases between. This CDR3 region has 15 residues. Looked up from germline, CDR1 is MDHEN and CDR2 is SYDVKM. The data were produced by immunoSEQ multiplex PCR, yet TCRdb's version contains in-frame clones alone and is incomplete. This sample has 2 million to 2.5 million clones, with almost 96% found just once. The chain couples TRBV28 to TRBJ1-5, with no clear D. The TCR was taken from a man younger than 35 in good health. Sequenced input: naive CD4+ T cells sorted from blood. Subset of the sample: CD45RA+ positively selected. The CDR3 spells CASSPFTGADQPQHF. CDR3 sequence (DNA): TGTGCCAGCAGCCCCTTCACGGGTGCCGATCAGCCCCAGCATTTT. The whole variable domain, remainder taken from reference TRBV28 and TRBJ1-5, is DVKVTQSSRYLVKRTGEKVFLECVQDMDHENMFWYRQDPGLGLRLIYFSYDVKMKEKGDIPEGYSVSREKKERFSLILESASTNQTSMYLCASSPFTGADQPQHFGDGTRLSIL.